This T cell receptor beta chain was sequenced in a study of blood T cell repertoires in COVID-19. Study in general: Spain, Italy and the United States supplied samples that represented acute and convalescent COVID-19. The cDNA or gDNA used as material had been derived from T cells, B-cell-depleted T cells, or PBMCs.

J gave up 8 bases and V 0 bases, and 2 bases lay outside the gene matches. This CDR3 is built from 13 residues. The germline V gene has CDR1 LGHNA and CDR2 YNFKEQ. Enrollment of patients from Seattle took place during active infection, with longitudinal follow-up. In the original workflow: Amplification with reference gene primers provided the estimates of nucleated cell counts. Here immunoSEQ multiplex PCR was the method, and the copy in TCRdb shows in-frame clones only, minus some. V, J and clone size are those of that table, while D and trimming were read from the DNA. The table lists 150,000 to 200,000 clones, roughly 79% of them singletons.

V is TRBV4-2 and J is TRBJ1-1; 8 positions match TRBD1. Input material: peripheral blood. The receptor's source is a woman over 75 with COVID-19, enrolled during active disease. CDR3 residues: CASSQDRDREAFF. For the CDR3, the DNA is TGTGCCAGCAGCCAAGATCGGGACAGGGAAGCTTTCTTT.